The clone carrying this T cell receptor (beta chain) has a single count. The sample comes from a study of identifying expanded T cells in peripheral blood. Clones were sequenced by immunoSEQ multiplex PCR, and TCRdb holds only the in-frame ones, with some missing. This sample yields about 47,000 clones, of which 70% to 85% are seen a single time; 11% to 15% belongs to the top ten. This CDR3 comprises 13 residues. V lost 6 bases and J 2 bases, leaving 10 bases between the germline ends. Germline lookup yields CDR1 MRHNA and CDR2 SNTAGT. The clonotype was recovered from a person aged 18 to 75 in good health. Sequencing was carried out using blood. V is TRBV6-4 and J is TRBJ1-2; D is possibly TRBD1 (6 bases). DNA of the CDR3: TGTGCCAGCAGGAAGGGGACAAACTATGGCTACACCTTC. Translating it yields CASRKGTNYGYTF.